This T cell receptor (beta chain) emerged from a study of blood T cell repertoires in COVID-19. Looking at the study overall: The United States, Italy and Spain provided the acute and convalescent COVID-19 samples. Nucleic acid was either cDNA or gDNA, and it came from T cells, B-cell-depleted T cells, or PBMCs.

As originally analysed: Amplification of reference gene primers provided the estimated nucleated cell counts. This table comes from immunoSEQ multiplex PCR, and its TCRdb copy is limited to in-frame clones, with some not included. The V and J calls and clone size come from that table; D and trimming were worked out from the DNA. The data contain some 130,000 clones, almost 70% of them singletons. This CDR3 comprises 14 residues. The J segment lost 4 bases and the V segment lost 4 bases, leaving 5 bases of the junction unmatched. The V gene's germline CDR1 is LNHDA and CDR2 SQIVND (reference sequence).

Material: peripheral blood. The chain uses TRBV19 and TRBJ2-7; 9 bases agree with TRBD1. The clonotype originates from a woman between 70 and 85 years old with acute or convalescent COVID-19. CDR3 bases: TGTGCCAGTAGTAGACAGGGGGTCTGGTACGAGCAGTACTTC. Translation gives CASSRQGVWYEQYF.